Listed below are T cell receptor beta chains from one sample, sequenced in a study of CD8+ T cells in alopecia areata. Profiling relied on immunoSEQ multiplex PCR, and the TCRdb table lists in-frame clones only, not all of them. Among 130,000 or so clones listed, around 63% were seen once. The specimen comprised CD4+ T cells sorted from blood, sampled at week 4, from a patient treated with tofacitinib. These receptors were collected from a human donor with alopecia areata. CDR3s include the opening cysteine and the closing phenylalanine or tryptophan. The D gene is left open where the match is weak. Expanded clones get a size class; other rows say once, few or many, or leave the size out.

j_call: TRBJ2-5; v_call: TRBV15; d_call: TRBD2; clone_size: NA; cdr3_nt: TGTGCCACCAGTCGAGCGGGGGGAGAGACCCAGTACTTC; cdr3_aa: CATSRAGGETQYF
j_call: TRBJ2-3; v_call: TRBV7-2; d_call: TRBD2; clone_size: NA; cdr3_nt: TGTGCCAGCAGCTTATTTAGCGGGGAGTTGACAGATACGCAGTATTTT; cdr3_aa: CASSLFSGELTDTQYF
j_call: TRBJ2-3; v_call: TRBV28; d_call: NA; clone_size: NA; cdr3_nt: TGTGCCAGCAGTTTTGGAGGGGCGCGGGATACGCAGTATTTT; cdr3_aa: CASSFGGARDTQYF
j_call: TRBJ2-1; v_call: TRBV6-5; d_call: NA; clone_size: NA; cdr3_nt: TGTGCCAGCAGTTACGGCAGGGGCACCTACAATGAGCAGTTCTTC; cdr3_aa: CASSYGRGTYNEQFF
j_call: TRBJ1-2; v_call: TRBV27; d_call: TRBD1; clone_size: NA; cdr3_nt: TGTGCCAGCAGTTTTCGCCCTCCGGGACAGAGGAACTATGGCTACACCTTC; cdr3_aa: CASSFRPPGQRNYGYTF
j_call: TRBJ2-2; v_call: TRBV19; d_call: TRBD1; clone_size: NA; cdr3_nt: TGTGCCAGTAGTACGCGACAGGGGAACACCGGGGAGCTGTTTTTT; cdr3_aa: CASSTRQGNTGELFF
j_call: TRBJ2-1; v_call: TRBV5-4; d_call: TRBD2; clone_size: NA; cdr3_nt: TGTGCCAGCAGCTTGTCGGGAGGGCCTAGTGAGCAGTTCTTC; cdr3_aa: CASSLSGGPSEQFF
j_call: TRBJ2-3; v_call: TRBV7-2; d_call: TRBD2; clone_size: NA; cdr3_nt: TGTGCCAGCAGCTTAAACAGCGGGGGGCATACAGATACGCAGTATTTT; cdr3_aa: CASSLNSGGHTDTQYF
j_call: TRBJ2-3; v_call: TRBV15; d_call: NA; clone_size: few; cdr3_nt: TGTGCCACCAGCAGGGCCCAGGGTACAGATACGCAGTATTTT; cdr3_aa: CATSRAQGTDTQYF
j_call: TRBJ2-5; v_call: TRBV9; d_call: NA; clone_size: few; cdr3_nt: TGTGCCAGCAGCGGGACTCCTCAAGAGACCCAGTACTTC; cdr3_aa: CASSGTPQETQYF
j_call: TRBJ1-5; v_call: TRBV7-9; d_call: TRBD1; clone_size: NA; cdr3_nt: TGTGCCAGCAGCTTTGGGACAGGCGTCAATCAGCCCCAGCATTTT; cdr3_aa: CASSFGTGVNQPQHF
j_call: TRBJ2-4; v_call: TRBV28; d_call: TRBD2; clone_size: many; cdr3_nt: TGTGCCAGCAGTTTAGCGGGAGAGCAAAACATTCAGTACTTC; cdr3_aa: CASSLAGEQNIQYF
j_call: TRBJ1-1; v_call: TRBV30; d_call: NA; clone_size: NA; cdr3_nt: TGTGCCTGGAGTCGTAGTAGGAACACTGAAGCTTTCTTT; cdr3_aa: CAWSRSRNTEAFF
j_call: TRBJ1-1; v_call: TRBV29-1; d_call: NA; clone_size: NA; cdr3_nt: TGCAGCGTTGATAGTGCCCGGGACGGTCAGACTGAAGCTTTCTTT; cdr3_aa: CSVDSARDGQTEAFF
j_call: TRBJ2-3; v_call: TRBV7-2; d_call: NA; clone_size: NA; cdr3_nt: TGTGCCAGCAGCTTAGTGAGTAGAGAGACGGATACGCAGTATTTT; cdr3_aa: CASSLVSRETDTQYF
j_call: TRBJ2-3; v_call: TRBV5-1; d_call: TRBD1; clone_size: few; cdr3_nt: TGCGCCAGCAGCTTACAGGGGTTTAAGTATTTT; cdr3_aa: CASSLQGFKYF
j_call: TRBJ1-1; v_call: TRBV11-2; d_call: TRBD1; clone_size: NA; cdr3_nt: TGTGCCAGCAGCTTAGGACAGGGGAACACTGAAGCTTTCTTT; cdr3_aa: CASSLGQGNTEAFF
j_call: TRBJ1-2; v_call: TRBV15; d_call: NA; clone_size: few; cdr3_nt: TGTGCCACCAGCAGAGGACAGGACCTAGAGGACTATGGCTACACCTTC; cdr3_aa: CATSRGQDLEDYGYTF
j_call: TRBJ1-1; v_call: TRBV29-1; d_call: NA; clone_size: few; cdr3_nt: TGCAGCGTTGACATCAGTAACACTGAAGCTTTCTTT; cdr3_aa: CSVDISNTEAFF
j_call: TRBJ2-1; v_call: TRBV27; d_call: TRBD1; clone_size: NA; cdr3_nt: TGTGCCAGCAGTTTCTCGACAGGGGGGCATGAGCAGTTCTTC; cdr3_aa: CASSFSTGGHEQFF
j_call: TRBJ1-5; v_call: TRBV30; d_call: TRBD1; clone_size: NA; cdr3_nt: TGTGCCTGCCTTCCCCCGGGACAGGGCAATCAGCCCCAGCATTTT; cdr3_aa: CACLPPGQGNQPQHF
j_call: TRBJ2-7; v_call: TRBV7-8; d_call: TRBD2; clone_size: once; cdr3_nt: TGTGCCAGCAGTCGGACTAGCGGGGGGGCAGAGCAGTACTTC; cdr3_aa: CASSRTSGGAEQYF
j_call: TRBJ2-5; v_call: TRBV5-1; d_call: NA; clone_size: NA; cdr3_nt: TGCGCCAGCAGCTTGGAACGTAGCGTTCAAGAGACCCAGTACTTC; cdr3_aa: CASSLERSVQETQYF
j_call: TRBJ2-6; v_call: TRBV27; d_call: TRBD1; clone_size: NA; cdr3_nt: TGTGCCAGCAGTTTTAACAGGGGGCCAGGGGCCAACGTCCTGACTTTC; cdr3_aa: CASSFNRGPGANVLTF
j_call: TRBJ2-3; v_call: TRBV13; d_call: NA; clone_size: NA; cdr3_nt: TGTGCCAGCAGCTTAACTAGCACAGATACGCAGTATTTT; cdr3_aa: CASSLTSTDTQYF
j_call: TRBJ2-3; v_call: TRBV29-1; d_call: TRBD2; clone_size: NA; cdr3_nt: TGCAGCGTTGTCTCTAGCGGGAGCCCCGCAGATACGCAGTATTTT; cdr3_aa: CSVVSSGSPADTQYF
j_call: TRBJ2-3; v_call: TRBV5-1; d_call: TRBD1; clone_size: NA; cdr3_nt: TGCGCCAGCAGCGCGGGACAGGGAGTAAGGACAGATACGCAGTATTTT; cdr3_aa: CASSAGQGVRTDTQYF
j_call: TRBJ2-5; v_call: TRBV28; d_call: TRBD2; clone_size: NA; cdr3_nt: TGTGCCAGCAGTTTATTCGGGAGAACTAGCGGGAGTTCCCAAGAGACCCAGTACTTC; cdr3_aa: CASSLFGRTSGSSQETQYF
j_call: TRBJ2-2; v_call: TRBV5-1; d_call: TRBD2; clone_size: NA; cdr3_nt: TGCGCCAGCAGCTTGACTAGCGGGGCAACCGCCGGGGAGCTGTTTTTT; cdr3_aa: CASSLTSGATAGELFF
j_call: TRBJ2-7; v_call: TRBV30; d_call: NA; clone_size: NA; cdr3_nt: TGTGCCTGTTCTTTAACGAGCGAGCAGTACTTC; cdr3_aa: CACSLTSEQYF
j_call: TRBJ2-1; v_call: TRBV5-1; d_call: NA; clone_size: NA; cdr3_nt: TGCGCCAGCAGCTTGGAACGGGGGACTTACAATGAGCAGTTCTTC; cdr3_aa: CASSLERGTYNEQFF
j_call: TRBJ2-3; v_call: TRBV27; d_call: TRBD1; clone_size: NA; cdr3_nt: TGTGCCAGCAGAGGACAGGGGGCCCCAGATACGCAGTATTTT; cdr3_aa: CASRGQGAPDTQYF
j_call: TRBJ2-1; v_call: TRBV14; d_call: TRBD2; clone_size: few; cdr3_nt: TGTGCCAGCAGTAGCGGGGGAATAGAGCAGTTCTTC; cdr3_aa: CASSSGGIEQFF
j_call: TRBJ2-5; v_call: TRBV4-2; d_call: TRBD2; clone_size: NA; cdr3_nt: TGTGCCAGCAGCCAAGAGCCAGCGGGGAAATACGAGACCCAGTACTTC; cdr3_aa: CASSQEPAGKYETQYF
j_call: TRBJ1-2; v_call: TRBV10-3; d_call: NA; clone_size: NA; cdr3_nt: TGTGCCCCCACGCGCGGGAGGGACTATGGCTACACCTTC; cdr3_aa: CAPTRGRDYGYTF
j_call: TRBJ1-1; v_call: TRBV28; d_call: NA; clone_size: few; cdr3_nt: TGTGCCAGCAGCTCAGGGGATACTGAAGCTTTCTTT; cdr3_aa: CASSSGDTEAFF
j_call: TRBJ2-3; v_call: TRBV4-1; d_call: TRBD1; clone_size: NA; cdr3_nt: TGCGCCAGCAGCGTACGTACAGGGGCAGATACGCAGTATTTT; cdr3_aa: CASSVRTGADTQYF
j_call: TRBJ2-7; v_call: TRBV29-1; d_call: NA; clone_size: NA; cdr3_nt: TGCAGCGTTGCGGGGGACACTTCCTACGAGCAGTACTTC; cdr3_aa: CSVAGDTSYEQYF
j_call: TRBJ1-6; v_call: TRBV10-3; d_call: TRBD1; clone_size: few; cdr3_nt: TGTGCCATCAGTGCCACAGGGGGTAATTCACCCCTCCACTTT; cdr3_aa: CAISATGGNSPLHF
j_call: TRBJ2-1; v_call: TRBV5-4; d_call: NA; clone_size: NA; cdr3_nt: TGTGCCAGCAGCCCGGGCCTGGATAGGAATGAGCAGTTCTTC; cdr3_aa: CASSPGLDRNEQFF
j_call: TRBJ1-2; v_call: TRBV7-2; d_call: NA; clone_size: NA; cdr3_nt: TGTGCCAGCAGCGGTGGGCGGTATGGCTACACCTTC; cdr3_aa: CASSGGRYGYTF
j_call: TRBJ2-7; v_call: TRBV6-6; d_call: NA; clone_size: NA; cdr3_nt: TGTGCCAGCAGTTATCGGCACAGCTTCCCCTCCTACGAGCAGTACTTC; cdr3_aa: CASSYRHSFPSYEQYF
j_call: TRBJ2-5; v_call: TRBV9; d_call: NA; clone_size: few; cdr3_nt: TGTGCCAGCAGCGTAGCGGTCCAAGAGACCCAGTACTTC; cdr3_aa: CASSVAVQETQYF
j_call: TRBJ1-2; v_call: TRBV5-4; d_call: TRBD1; clone_size: once; cdr3_nt: TGTGCCAGCAGCTTCGGGACAGGGGACGGCTACACCTTC; cdr3_aa: CASSFGTGDGYTF
j_call: TRBJ2-7; v_call: TRBV6-6; d_call: TRBD1; clone_size: NA; cdr3_nt: TGTGCCAGCAGTCAGCCGGGACAGGGATCCTACGAGCAGTACTTC; cdr3_aa: CASSQPGQGSYEQYF
j_call: TRBJ2-3; v_call: TRBV4-3; d_call: TRBD2; clone_size: few; cdr3_nt: TGCGCCAGCAGCCAAGTGATGAGCGGGGTCAGCACAGATACGCAGTATTTT; cdr3_aa: CASSQVMSGVSTDTQYF
j_call: TRBJ2-7; v_call: TRBV25-1; d_call: TRBD2; clone_size: few; cdr3_nt: TGTGCCAGCAGTGGGGTGTTAAGGACTAGCGGGAACTCCTACGAGCAGTACTTC; cdr3_aa: CASSGVLRTSGNSYEQYF
j_call: TRBJ2-1; v_call: TRBV29-1; d_call: NA; clone_size: NA; cdr3_nt: TGCAGCGTTCTCCTAGGAGGGGGGGTTCCTAACAATGAGCAGTTCTTC; cdr3_aa: CSVLLGGGVPNNEQFF
j_call: TRBJ2-3; v_call: TRBV2; d_call: TRBD2; clone_size: NA; cdr3_nt: TGTGCCAGCAGCCCCGGACTAGCGGGGGGCCAGGATACGCAGTATTTT; cdr3_aa: CASSPGLAGGQDTQYF
j_call: TRBJ1-1; v_call: TRBV30; d_call: TRBD1; clone_size: NA; cdr3_nt: TGTGCCTGGAGTGTAGGACAGGGGGATATGAACACTGAAGCTTTCTTT; cdr3_aa: CAWSVGQGDMNTEAFF
j_call: TRBJ2-3; v_call: TRBV30; d_call: TRBD2; clone_size: NA; cdr3_nt: TGTGCCTGGAGTGTACACCTAGCGGGCTCAGATACGCAGTATTTT; cdr3_aa: CAWSVHLAGSDTQYF
j_call: TRBJ2-4; v_call: TRBV27; d_call: NA; clone_size: NA; cdr3_nt: TGTGCCAGCGGGAGGACGGGGGGCCGTCGACTAGCCAAAAACATTCAGTACTTC; cdr3_aa: CASGRTGGRRLAKNIQYF
j_call: TRBJ2-7; v_call: TRBV6-5; d_call: TRBD1; clone_size: NA; cdr3_nt: TGTGCCAGCAGAAGGCCGGGACAGGCATCGGGGGAGCAGTACTTC; cdr3_aa: CASRRPGQASGEQYF
j_call: TRBJ1-5; v_call: TRBV14; d_call: NA; clone_size: few; cdr3_nt: TGTGCCAGCAGCTCGAAAGTGGGTTTAAATCAGCCCCAGCATTTT; cdr3_aa: CASSSKVGLNQPQHF